This T cell receptor beta chain was sequenced in a study of early T cells in non-severe SARS-CoV-2 infection. Overall study context: The sequenced material was bulk RNA from unsorted whole blood, and its chains were unpaired.

CDR3 length: 15 residues. Germline loops: CDR1 MNHNS, CDR2 SASEGT. V lost 7 bases to trimming and J lost 0 bases, with 10 bases between them. Individual cDNA molecules received unique molecular identifiers. TCRdb used MiXCR to reprocess the 5' RACE reads, holding one entry per CDR3 protein. The table has about 110,000 distinct CDR3 sequences, around an eighth seen once. The sample taken for sequencing was whole blood. J is TRBJ1-6 and V is TRBV6-1; D is perhaps TRBD1 (6 bases). The receptor was derived from an adult who was a healthcare worker with PCR-confirmed SARS-CoV-2 infection or an uninfected control (not recorded which). The CDR3 loop reads CASKGGSSYNSPLHF. In DNA form, the CDR3 reads TGTGCCAGCAAGGGGGGTAGCTCCTATAATTCACCCCTCCACTTT.